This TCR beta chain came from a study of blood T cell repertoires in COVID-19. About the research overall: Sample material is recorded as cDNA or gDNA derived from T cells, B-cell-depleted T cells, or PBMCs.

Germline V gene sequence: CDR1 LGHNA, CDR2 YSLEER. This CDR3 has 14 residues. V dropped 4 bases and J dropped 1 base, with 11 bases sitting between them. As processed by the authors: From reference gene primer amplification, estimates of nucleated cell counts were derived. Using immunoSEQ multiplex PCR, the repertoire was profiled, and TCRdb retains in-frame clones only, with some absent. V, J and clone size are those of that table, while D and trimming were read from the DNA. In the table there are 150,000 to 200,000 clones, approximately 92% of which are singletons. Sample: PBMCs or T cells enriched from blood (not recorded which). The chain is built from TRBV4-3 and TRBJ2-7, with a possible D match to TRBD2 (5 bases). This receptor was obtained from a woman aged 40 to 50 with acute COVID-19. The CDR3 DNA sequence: TGCGCCAGCAGCCTAGAAACTAGGTCCTACGAGCAGTACTTC. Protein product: CASSLETRSYEQYF.